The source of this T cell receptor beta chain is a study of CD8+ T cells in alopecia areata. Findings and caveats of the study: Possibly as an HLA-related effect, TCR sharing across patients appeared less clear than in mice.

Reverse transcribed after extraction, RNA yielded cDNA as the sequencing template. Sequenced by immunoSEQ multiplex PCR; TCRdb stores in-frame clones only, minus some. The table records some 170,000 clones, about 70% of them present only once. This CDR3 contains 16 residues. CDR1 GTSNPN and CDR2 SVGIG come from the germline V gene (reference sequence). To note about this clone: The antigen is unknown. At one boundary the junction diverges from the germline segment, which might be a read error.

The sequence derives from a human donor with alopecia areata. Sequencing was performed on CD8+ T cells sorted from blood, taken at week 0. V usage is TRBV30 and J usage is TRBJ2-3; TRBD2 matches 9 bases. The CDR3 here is CAWTIGRRGGTDTQYF. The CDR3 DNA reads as TGTGCCTGGACCATCGGGCGGCGGGGGGGCACCGATACGCAGTATTTT. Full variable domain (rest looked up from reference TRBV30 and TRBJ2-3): SQTIHQWPATLVQPVGSPLSLECTVEGTSNPNLYWYRQAAGRGLQLLFYSVGIGQISSEVPQNLSASRPQDRQFILSSKKLLLSDSGFYLCAWTIGRRGGTDTQYFGPGTRLTVL.